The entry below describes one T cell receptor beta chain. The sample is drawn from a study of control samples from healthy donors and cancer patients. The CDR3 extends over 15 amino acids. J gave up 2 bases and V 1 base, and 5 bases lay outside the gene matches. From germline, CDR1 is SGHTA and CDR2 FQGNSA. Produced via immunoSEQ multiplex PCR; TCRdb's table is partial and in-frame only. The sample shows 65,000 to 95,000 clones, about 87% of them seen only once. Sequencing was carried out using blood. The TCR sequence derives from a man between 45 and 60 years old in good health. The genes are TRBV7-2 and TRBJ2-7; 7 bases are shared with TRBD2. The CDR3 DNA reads TGTGCCAGCAGCTTAGAGGGCGGGAGCGCCTACGAGCAGTACTTC. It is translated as CASSLEGGSAYEQYF.